Listed below are T cell receptor beta chains from one sample, sequenced in a study of cytomegalovirus exposure and HLA in healthy donors. The method was immunoSEQ multiplex PCR; TCRdb's version includes in-frame clones alone and lacks a portion of them. The sample has 150,000 to 200,000 clones; the top ten hold over 1%. Sequenced sample: PBMCs. The receptor set was obtained from a woman aged 60 to 75 in good health and CMV-seronegative. Both conserved end residues are part of each CDR3. A D gene is named only where the DNA matches it firmly.

>TRBJ2-5|TRBV7-6|.
CASSLAGAGLGETQYF
TGTGCCAGCAGCTTAGCTGGGGCGGGGTTGGGGGAGACCCAGTACTTC
>TRBJ2-7|TRBV27|TRBD1
CASSLLGTGAYEQYF
TGTGCCAGCAGTTTACTAGGGACAGGGGCCTACGAGCAGTACTTC
>TRBJ2-2|TRBV5-1|.
CASSAWESDTGELFF
TGCGCCAGCAGCGCGTGGGAGTCGGACACCGGGGAGCTGTTTTTT
>TRBJ2-5|TRBV5-1|.
CASSFGIQETQYF
TGCGCCAGCAGCTTCGGTATCCAAGAGACCCAGTACTTC
>TRBJ2-7|TRBV5-6|TRBD1
CASSLRPKQGIYEQYF
TGTGCCAGCAGCTTGAGACCCAAACAGGGGATCTACGAGCAGTACTTC
>TRBJ1-6|TRBV19|.
CASSIDGGDSPLHF
TGTGCCAGTAGTATAGACGGCGGGGATTCACCCCTCCACTTT
>TRBJ2-1|TRBV25-1|.
CASSSAGRGDFDEQFF
TGTGCCAGCAGCAGCGCAGGACGGGGAGACTTTGATGAGCAGTTCTTC
>TRBJ1-1|TRBV5-1|.
CASSLGYQGTEAFF
TGCGCCAGCAGCTTGGGATACCAGGGCACTGAAGCTTTCTTT
>TRBJ1-6|TRBV27|.
CASSLLAGESPLHF
TGTGCCAGCAGTTTACTGGCAGGGGAATCACCCCTCCACTTT
>TRBJ2-3|TRBV19|.
CASSNPGTSTDTQYF
TGTGCCAGTAGTAACCCAGGCACCAGCACAGATACGCAGTATTTT
>TRBJ2-7|TRBV5-1|TRBD2
CASSTSPSGRPEEQYF
TGCGCCAGCAGCACGTCTCCTAGCGGGAGACCTGAAGAGCAGTACTTC
>TRBJ1-6|TRBV6-5|.
CASSYRGGTNSPLHF
TGTGCCAGCAGTTACCGGGGGGGCACGAATTCACCCCTCCACTTT
>TRBJ2-7|TRBV13|.
CASSPARGNYEQYF
TGTGCCAGCAGCCCGGCAAGGGGAAATTACGAGCAGTACTTC
>TRBJ2-1|TRBV4-2|TRBD2
CASSPGVAGGGNEQFF
TGTGCCAGCAGCCCAGGGGTAGCGGGGGGAGGCAATGAGCAGTTCTTC
>TRBJ2-7|TRBV2|TRBD1
CASRARQGWGYEQYF
TGTGCCAGCAGGGCAAGACAGGGTTGGGGGTACGAGCAGTACTTC
>TRBJ2-7|TRBV6-1|TRBD2
CASRGSGIVNYEQYF
TGTGCCAGTAGGGGTAGCGGGATAGTTAACTACGAGCAGTACTTC
>TRBJ1-1|TRBV7-9|.
CASRRQDTEAFF
TGTGCCAGCAGGCGACAGGACACTGAAGCTTTCTTT
>TRBJ2-7|TRBV5-1|TRBD2
CASSILAGESYEQYF
TGCGCCAGCAGCATTTTAGCGGGGGAGTCCTACGAGCAGTACTTC
>TRBJ1-4|TRBV25-1|.
CASSVRSVTNEKLFF
TGTGCCAGCAGTGTCAGATCTGTAACTAATGAAAAACTGTTTTTT
>TRBJ1-6|TRBV2|TRBD1
CASSEDRGSYNSPLHF
TGTGCCAGCAGTGAAGACAGGGGATCCTATAATTCACCCCTCCACTTT
>TRBJ2-3|TRBV5-1|TRBD2
CASSLGPGLAGPDTQYF
TGCGCCAGCAGCTTGGGACCGGGACTAGCGGGGCCAGATACGCAGTATTTT
>TRBJ1-4|TRBV25-1|TRBD1
CASSPDRGGGEKLFF
TGTGCCAGCAGTCCGGACAGGGGAGGTGGGGAAAAGCTGTTTTTT
>TRBJ1-6|TRBV5-4|.
CASSFRGSPYNSPLHF
TGTGCCAGCAGCTTTAGAGGCAGTCCCTATAATTCACCCCTCCACTTT
>TRBJ2-7|TRBV7-6|TRBD1
CASSLGGDSSYEQYF
TGTGCCAGCAGCTTAGGTGGGGACAGCTCCTACGAGCAGTACTTC
>TRBJ1-1|TRBV7-2|.
CASSLGERVRAFF
TGTGCCAGCAGCTTAGGGGAGCGGGTGAGAGCTTTCTTT
>TRBJ2-7|TRBV18|TRBD1
CASSRAGTEDEQYF
TGTGCCAGCTCACGAGCCGGGACAGAGGACGAGCAGTACTTC
>TRBJ2-3|TRBV5-1|.
CASSFWGRDTQYF
TGCGCCAGCAGCTTTTGGGGGAGGGATACGCAGTATTTT
>TRBJ1-6|TRBV19|TRBD1
CASSIDTTGGNSPLHF
TGTGCCAGTAGTATAGACACTACAGGGGGGAATTCACCCCTCCACTTT